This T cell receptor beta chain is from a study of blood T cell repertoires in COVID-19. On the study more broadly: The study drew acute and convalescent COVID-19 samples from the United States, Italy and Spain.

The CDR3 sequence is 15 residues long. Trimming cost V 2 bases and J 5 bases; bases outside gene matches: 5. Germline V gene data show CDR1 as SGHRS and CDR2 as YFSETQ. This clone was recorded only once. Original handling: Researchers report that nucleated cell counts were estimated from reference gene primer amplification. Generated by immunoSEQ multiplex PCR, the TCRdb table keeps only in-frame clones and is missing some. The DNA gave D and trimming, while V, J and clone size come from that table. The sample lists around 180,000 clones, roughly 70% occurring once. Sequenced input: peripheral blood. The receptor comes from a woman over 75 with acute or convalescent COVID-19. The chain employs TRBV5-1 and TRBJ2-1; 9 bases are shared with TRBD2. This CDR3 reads CASSFMASGNNEQFF. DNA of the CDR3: TGCGCCAGCAGCTTTATGGCTAGCGGGAACAATGAGCAGTTCTTC.